The TCR delta chain described here comes from a study of gamma-delta chains in newborns, infants, children. CDR1 and CDR2 from the germline V gene are GEAIGNYY and EKD. The CDR3 is made up of 23 amino acids. Trimming removed 7 bases from V and 0 bases from J; junction bases left unmatched: 31. TCRdb re-identified clones in the reads via CATT. Here the sample spans 1,500 to 2,500 delta-chain clones, approximately 3% being singletons. This clone appeared a few times. This clone may be a read error of a much larger clone one base away. The origin of this receptor is a child in good health. V gene TRDV2 combines with J gene TRDJ1; 10 bases map to TRDD3. The sample comprised blood. The CDR3 sequence is CACRQLPTPLMGDTHPHTDKLIF. The CDR3 DNA sequence: TGTGCCTGCAGACAGCTTCCTACACCCTTGATGGGGGATACTCACCCCCACACCGATAAACTCATCTTT.